A single sample is the source of the 7 T cell receptor beta chains below, sequenced in a study of T-cell reconstitution after alpha-beta-depleted transplantation in children. This sample's TCRbeta library carried unique molecular identifier barcodes. TCRdb passed the PCR reads through MiXCR, listing each CDR3 protein once. The repertoire includes 190,000 or so distinct CDR3 sequences, about 6.4% of them detected once, and 3% to 3.5% sits in the top ten. Sequences were derived from PBMCs from the stem cell graft donor, sampled from the stem cell graft. The origin of the receptors is a human donor who donated a stem cell graft to a child with Wiskott-Aldrich syndrome.

V usage is TRBV20-1 and J usage is TRBJ1-6; 9 bases fit TRBD1. This CDR3 has 15 residues. Germline-derived CDR1 and CDR2 are DFQATT and SNEGSKA (reference sequence). V shed 6 bases and J 4 bases; nucleotides not matched to a gene: 7. This chain's CDR3 is CSAERTGAYNSPLHF. The DNA of the CDR3 is TGCAGTGCGGAAAGGACAGGGGCATATAATTCACCCCTCCACTTT.

The chain uses TRBV30 and TRBJ2-7; 9 nucleotides match TRBD2. This CDR3 is 13 amino acids long. Trimming took 6 bases from V and 2 from J; bases not matched to a gene: 5. Germline V gives CDR1 GTSNPN, CDR2 SVGIG (reference sequence). Written as DNA, the CDR3 is TGTGCCTGTATAGCGGGAGCCCCCTACGAGCAGTACTTC. It specifies CACIAGAPYEQYF.

This clonotype was recorded at least ten times. The chain links TRBV12-3 or TRBV12-4 to TRBJ2-1; the D gene is possibly TRBD1 (5 bases). The germline V and J ends were trimmed by 6 bases and 0 bases, with 9 bases remaining between them. The CDR3 runs to 14 residues. CDR3 DNA sequence: TGTGCCAGCAGGATTCAGGGCTCCTACAATGAGCAGTTCTTC. This gives the protein CASRIQGSYNEQFF.

CDR3: CASSPGPYGYTF. CDR3 DNA sequence: TGTGCCAGCAGTCCAGGCCCCTATGGCTACACCTTC. The V call is TRBV12-3 or TRBV12-4, the J call TRBJ1-2; no firm D call. The V end lost 5 bases, the J end lost 4 bases, and 8 bases lay between the germline ends. The CDR3 contains 12 residues.

This clonotype came up many times. DNA of the CDR3: TGTGCCAGCAGCTTGGGGCTAGCGAATACTCAAGAGACCCAGTACTTC. As protein: CASSLGLANTQETQYF. V gene TRBV11-2 combines with J gene TRBJ2-5; possibly TRBD2 for D (6 bases). CDR1 is SGHAT, CDR2 FQNNGV, per germline. V dropped 3 bases and J dropped 2 bases, with 16 bases sitting between them. This CDR3 is built from 16 residues.

This clonotype has ten or more counts. This chain joins TRBV9 and TRBJ2-1; maybe TRBD2 (6 bases). V shed 1 base and J shed 10 bases, with 12 bases lying between them. CDR3 length: 13 amino acids. Germline lookup yields CDR1 SGDLS and CDR2 YYNGEE. CDR3 DNA: TGTGCCAGCAGCGTATCTAGGGCGGGGGAGCAGTTCTTC. As protein: CASSVSRAGEQFF.

This clonotype came up many times. The chain uses TRBV4-3 and TRBJ2-1; D tentatively fits TRBD1 or TRBD2 (5 bases each). The germline V and J ends were trimmed by 3 bases and 7 bases, with 19 bases remaining between them. The length of the CDR3 is 16 residues. Per the germline V gene, CDR1 is LGHNA and CDR2 is YSLEER. The CDR3: CASSHPPGTPRNEQFF. The CDR3 coding sequence is TGCGCCAGCAGCCATCCCCCCGGGACCCCACGGAATGAGCAGTTCTTC.